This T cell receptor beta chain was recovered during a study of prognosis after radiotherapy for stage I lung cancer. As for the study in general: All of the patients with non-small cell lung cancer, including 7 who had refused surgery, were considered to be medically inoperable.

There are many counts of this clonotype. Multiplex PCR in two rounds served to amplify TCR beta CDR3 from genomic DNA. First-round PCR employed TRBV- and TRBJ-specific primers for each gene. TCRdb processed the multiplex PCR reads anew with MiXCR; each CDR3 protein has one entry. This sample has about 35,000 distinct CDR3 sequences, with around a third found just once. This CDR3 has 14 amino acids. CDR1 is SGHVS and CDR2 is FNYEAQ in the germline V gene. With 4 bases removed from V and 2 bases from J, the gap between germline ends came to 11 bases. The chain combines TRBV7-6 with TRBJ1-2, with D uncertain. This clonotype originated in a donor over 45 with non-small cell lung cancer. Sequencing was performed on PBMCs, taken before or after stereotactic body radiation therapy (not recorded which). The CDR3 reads CASSSSTGNYGYTF. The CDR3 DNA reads TGTGCCAGCAGCTCCTCGACGGGGAACTATGGCTACACCTTC. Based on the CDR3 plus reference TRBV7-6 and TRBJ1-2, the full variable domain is GAGVSQSPRYKVTKRGQDVALRCDPISGHVSLYWYRQALGQGPEFLTYFNYEAQQDKSGLPNDRFSAERPEGSISTLTIQRTEQRDSAMYRCASSSSTGNYGYTFGSGTRLTVV.